This T cell receptor beta chain is drawn from a study of regulatory T cells in long-lasting Graves disease. Study observations and caveats: Since the sample size was small, accuracy may have been reduced. The study found TRBV28, TRBJ1-2 and TRBJ2-5 favored in persistent disease. Persistent Graves' disease cases displayed lower TCR diversity than newly diagnosed ones.

Time point specified: newly diagnosed GD, antithyroid drugs for less than 3 months. Following extraction of RNA from PBMCs, that RNA was used to make the TCR library. This clonotype was detected many times. The antigen is undetermined. Investigators prepared the TCR beta libraries by applying iRepertoire HTBI primers and Arm-PCR of CDR3 regions. Each CDR3 protein is one row after TCRdb ran MiXCR on the multiplex PCR reads. The top ten hold over 20% of the sample, which has about 370,000 distinct CDR3 sequences, around 15% seen once. V gave up 6 bases and J gave up 3 bases, with 13 bases separating them. The CDR3 runs 13 residues. CDR1 is DFQATT, CDR2 SNEGSKA, per germline (reference sequence).

The source material was peripheral blood mononuclear cells (PBMCs), sampled at new diagnosis, from a patient treated with antithyroid drugs. The origin of this receptor is a female donor with Graves disease. This chain connects TRBV20-1 to TRBJ2-3, with a tentative D call TRBD1 (5 bases). The CDR3 DNA follows: TGCAGTGCCGAGTCTAGGGGAACAGATACGCAGTATTTT. It encodes CSAESRGTDTQYF.